This T cell receptor beta chain emerged from a study of neoadjuvant anti-PD-1 for oral cavity cancer. Study context: Patients without progression received a fourth nivolumab dose around day 43, then surgical resection on days 50-56.

The data were produced by immunoSEQ multiplex PCR, yet TCRdb's version contains in-frame clones alone and is incomplete. The sample shows 5,500 to 8,000 clones, roughly 45% of them seen only once. The CDR3 contains 15 residues. Losses at the gene ends were 6 bases for V and 7 bases for J; bases not matched to a gene: 10. From germline, CDR1 is SNHLY and CDR2 FYNNEI. Whole-study results and caveats: Post-treatment tumors with larger preexisting clones showed more shrinkage. Higher pretreatment blood Treg/Th17 ratios correlated with higher pretreatment blood and lower post-treatment tumor TCRbeta clonality.

By frequency in the sample, this clone is medium-sized. Its matching antigen is unknown. The clonotype was recovered from a person aged 40 to 85 with oral cavity squamous cell carcinoma. The V gene is TRBV2, the J gene TRBJ1-4, with 8 bases aligning to TRBD1. The material sequenced was tumor tissue, taken before nivolumab (anti-PD-1) treatment. In nucleotides, the CDR3 is TGTGCCAGCAGACCGGACAGGGTCGGGGCTGAAAAACTGTTTTTT. This codes for CASRPDRVGAEKLFF.